This T cell receptor beta chain was observed in a study of cytomegalovirus exposure and HLA in healthy donors. Turning to this clone: Its matching antigen is unknown.

Looked up from germline, CDR1 is SGHTA and CDR2 is FQGNSA. This CDR3 comprises 15 residues. V dropped 0 bases and J dropped 4 bases, with 12 bases sitting between them. Study-wide results and caveats: For most TCR beta V segments, an earlier analysis put the productive rate at about 90% or about 30% of the time.

Each donor was healthy, and each was a bone marrow donor. Donors were nominally healthy when sampled, though unrecorded immune exposures were likely. A multiplex PCR was run with 60 Vbeta primers and 13 Jbeta primers. Clones were read by immunoSEQ multiplex PCR, and TCRdb kept only the in-frame ones, dropping some. Here the sample spans more than 150,000 clones, 75% to 90% being singletons. The TCR sequence derives from a man aged 50-59 years in good health and CMV-seronegative. The V gene is TRBV7-2, the J gene TRBJ1-2; unclear D gene. Sequencing used PBMCs. The CDR3 DNA is TGTGCCAGCAGCTTAGCTTCGGGGAGGTTCTATGGCTACACCTTC. Translated, it gives CASSLASGRFYGYTF.